This T cell receptor beta chain emerged from a study of blood T cells in healthy people across ages. Per sample, extraction of total RNA gave at least 5.5 micrograms in every case. Study-level findings and limits: Long-lived donors exceeded aged donors in naive CD4+ cells and diversity. Naive T cell percentage by flow cytometry tracked strongly with beta diversity. The fall in TCR beta diversity per million T cells was roughly linear with age.

Trimming pared 4 bases from V and 8 bases from J, leaving 15 bases between. This CDR3 is 14 amino acids long. Germline lookup yields CDR1 SGHKS and CDR2 YYEKEE (reference sequence). In the case of this clonotype: Its antigen is still unknown.

The use of a sample-barcoded 5' primer and a J-beta primer mix characterized a second PCR of about 7 to 12 cycles. TCRdb passed the 5' RACE reads through MiXCR, listing each CDR3 protein once. The repertoire holds 1.5 million to 2 million distinct CDR3 sequences, with about 30% as singletons. Material for sequencing was blood. The TCR sequence derives from a woman in her twenties or thirties in good health. J is TRBJ1-4 and V is TRBV5-5, with D possibly matching TRBD1 (5 bases). The CDR3 DNA is TGTGCCAGCAGCCCAAGAAGGGGAGACGAAAAACTGTTTTTT. It translates to CASSPRRGDEKLFF.